This TCR beta chain is drawn from a study of blood T cell repertoires in COVID-19. About the study: From T cells, B-cell-depleted T cells, or PBMCs came the material, which was cDNA or gDNA.

Authors' analysis steps: Nucleated cell number was recorded as an estimate derived from reference gene primer amplification. Sequencing was performed with immunoSEQ multiplex PCR; in TCRdb, only in-frame clones are kept and a portion is missing. D and trimming were read from the DNA, whereas the V and J calls and clone size are those reported in that table. The sample records 60,000 to 75,000 clones, approximately 80% being singletons. A few counts support this clone. V was pared by 6 bases and J by 9 bases, with 18 bases between. CDR1 and CDR2 (germline): SEHNR, FQNEAQ (reference sequence). This CDR3 has 14 amino acids.

The source is a woman of 80 years or more with acute or convalescent COVID-19. Sequenced sample: peripheral blood. The chain carries TRBV7-9 and TRBJ2-4; tentatively, D is TRBD1 (7 bases). The CDR3 bases are TGTGCCAGCAGTTTCATGGAGGGGGCGGTCATTCAGTACTTC. Its protein product is CASSFMEGAVIQYF.